The rows below give T cell receptor beta chains drawn from one sample of a study of blood T cell repertoires in COVID-19. Produced via immunoSEQ multiplex PCR; TCRdb's table is partial and in-frame only. The table records approximately 330,000 clones, approximately 83% of them present only once. The sequencing input was PBMCs or T cells enriched from blood (not recorded which). These receptors all come from a woman aged 40-49 years with acute COVID-19. The CDR3 runs from the conserved cysteine through the conserved F or W. A D gene is named only where the DNA matches it firmly. Only some rows state a clone size, as once, few, many or a class for expanded clones.

CDR3 DNA: TGTGCCAGCAGCACATCAGCTTGGGCTCCGCAAGAGACCCAGTACTTC; CDR3 protein: CASSTSAWAPQETQYF; J gene: TRBJ2-5; clone size: NA; D gene: NA; V gene: TRBV7-2
CDR3 DNA: TGTGCCAGCACCCTCAGGTCCACAGATACGCAGTATTTT; CDR3 protein: CASTLRSTDTQYF; J gene: TRBJ2-3; clone size: once; D gene: NA; V gene: TRBV12-3/TRBV12-4
CDR3 DNA: TGTGCCAGCAGCTCGGGACTAGCGGGGAGGGAGACCCAGTACTTC; CDR3 protein: CASSSGLAGRETQYF; J gene: TRBJ2-5; clone size: NA; D gene: TRBD2; V gene: TRBV7-3
CDR3 DNA: TGTGCCAGCAGTTTAAATTGGCCTAGCGGGGCAAGCTCCTACAATGAGCAGTTCTTC; CDR3 protein: CASSLNWPSGASSYNEQFF; J gene: TRBJ2-1; clone size: NA; D gene: TRBD2; V gene: TRBV27
CDR3 DNA: TGTGCCAGCAAGGACACCGAAAAACTGTTTTTT; CDR3 protein: CASKDTEKLFF; J gene: TRBJ1-4; clone size: NA; D gene: NA; V gene: TRBV2
CDR3 DNA: TGTGCCAGTAGTACCCGGGACAGGGGTCAATTCCTGCCCTCGCCCCAGCATTTT; CDR3 protein: CASSTRDRGQFLPSPQHF; J gene: TRBJ1-5; clone size: once; D gene: TRBD1; V gene: TRBV19
CDR3 DNA: TGTGCCAGCAGTGTTACAGGGGTGGCGAACACCGGGGAGCTGTTTTTT; CDR3 protein: CASSVTGVANTGELFF; J gene: TRBJ2-2; clone size: NA; D gene: TRBD1; V gene: TRBV25-1
CDR3 DNA: TGTGCCAGCAGCGTACAGGGGGCGCCGACAGATACGCAGTATTTT; CDR3 protein: CASSVQGAPTDTQYF; J gene: TRBJ2-3; clone size: NA; D gene: TRBD1; V gene: TRBV9
CDR3 DNA: TGTGCCAGCAGTTTCCCTCTCGGCCTTAGCGGGACCGAAAACAATGAGCAGTTCTTC; CDR3 protein: CASSFPLGLSGTENNEQFF; J gene: TRBJ2-1; clone size: NA; D gene: TRBD2; V gene: TRBV28
CDR3 DNA: TGCAGCGTAAAAGGGGCATGGACAGGGGATGGCTACACCTTC; CDR3 protein: CSVKGAWTGDGYTF; J gene: TRBJ1-2; clone size: NA; D gene: TRBD1; V gene: TRBV29-1
CDR3 DNA: TGTGCCAGCAGCTTATGGACAGGGGAGCTCAACGAGCAGTACTTC; CDR3 protein: CASSLWTGELNEQYF; J gene: TRBJ2-7; clone size: once; D gene: TRBD1; V gene: TRBV11-2
CDR3 DNA: TGTGCCAGCAGCTTAACAAATGAAGAGACCCAGTACTTC; CDR3 protein: CASSLTNEETQYF; J gene: TRBJ2-5; clone size: NA; D gene: NA; V gene: TRBV11-1
CDR3 DNA: TGCGCCAGCAGCCCCTCCCCGGTCGGGAGGGCGGATGAGCAGTTCTTC; CDR3 protein: CASSPSPVGRADEQFF; J gene: TRBJ2-1; clone size: once; D gene: TRBD2; V gene: TRBV5-1
CDR3 DNA: TGTGCCACCAGCAGAGATCAGCCACTAGCGGGAGGCCGAAACGAGCAGTACTTC; CDR3 protein: CATSRDQPLAGGRNEQYF; J gene: TRBJ2-7; clone size: NA; D gene: TRBD2; V gene: TRBV15
CDR3 DNA: TGTGCCAGCAGTGACTGGGGACAGGGCTACGAGCAGTACTTC; CDR3 protein: CASSDWGQGYEQYF; J gene: TRBJ2-7; clone size: NA; D gene: TRBD1; V gene: TRBV25-1
CDR3 DNA: TGTGCCAGCAGTTACTCTATCCAGGGGGCAGTATATAGCAATCAGCCCCAGCATTTT; CDR3 protein: CASSYSIQGAVYSNQPQHF; J gene: TRBJ1-5; clone size: NA; D gene: TRBD1; V gene: TRBV6-2/TRBV6-3
CDR3 DNA: TGTGCCAGCAGTACCCGTGGGGACAGGGAAGCTTTCTTT; CDR3 protein: CASSTRGDREAFF; J gene: TRBJ1-1; clone size: NA; D gene: TRBD1; V gene: TRBV6-5
CDR3 DNA: TGTGCCAGCAGGACCGGGGAGAGCTCCTACGAGCAGTACTTC; CDR3 protein: CASRTGESSYEQYF; J gene: TRBJ2-7; clone size: NA; D gene: NA; V gene: TRBV7-2
CDR3 DNA: TGTGCCAGCAGTCAATATTCACCCCTCCACTTT; CDR3 protein: CASSQYSPLHF; J gene: TRBJ1-6; clone size: NA; D gene: NA; V gene: TRBV6-5
CDR3 DNA: TGTGCCAGCAGCCAGGGTACAGGGGGCCGGGGATCCGGGGAGCTGTTTTTT; CDR3 protein: CASSQGTGGRGSGELFF; J gene: TRBJ2-2; clone size: NA; D gene: TRBD1; V gene: TRBV4-2
CDR3 DNA: TGTGCCAGTAGTCCGGGGGGCGGCTACGAGCAGTACTTC; CDR3 protein: CASSPGGGYEQYF; J gene: TRBJ2-7; clone size: NA; D gene: NA; V gene: TRBV19
CDR3 DNA: TGTGCCAGCAGCTCGAGCCCCGGGACTAGCGGGGATACGCAGTATTTT; CDR3 protein: CASSSSPGTSGDTQYF; J gene: TRBJ2-3; clone size: NA; D gene: TRBD2; V gene: TRBV9
CDR3 DNA: TGTGCCAGCAGTTATGCAGGTGGAAAGTCCTACGAGCAGTACTTC; CDR3 protein: CASSYAGGKSYEQYF; J gene: TRBJ2-7; clone size: NA; D gene: NA; V gene: TRBV6-5
CDR3 DNA: TGTGCCAGCTCAAAAGTAGCCGCTAATGAAAAACTGTTTTTT; CDR3 protein: CASSKVAANEKLFF; J gene: TRBJ1-4; clone size: once; D gene: NA; V gene: TRBV18
CDR3 DNA: TGTGCCAGCAGGGGACTAGCGGGGTACGAGCAGTACTTC; CDR3 protein: CASRGLAGYEQYF; J gene: TRBJ2-7; clone size: NA; D gene: TRBD2; V gene: TRBV27
CDR3 DNA: TGTGCCAGCAGTTACACTACCGGGATCTCGAATGGCTACACCTTC; CDR3 protein: CASSYTTGISNGYTF; J gene: TRBJ1-2; clone size: NA; D gene: NA; V gene: TRBV6-5
CDR3 DNA: TGTGCCAGCAGCTTAGGGGGGGGCAAAAACATTCAGTACTTC; CDR3 protein: CASSLGGGKNIQYF; J gene: TRBJ2-4; clone size: NA; D gene: TRBD2; V gene: TRBV7-2
CDR3 DNA: TGTGCCAGCAGCCTCGGACAGGGGGCTAGGGGCTACACCTTC; CDR3 protein: CASSLGQGARGYTF; J gene: TRBJ1-2; clone size: few; D gene: TRBD1; V gene: TRBV4-2
CDR3 DNA: TGTGCCAGCAGCTTAGCTGGTAGCGAGCAGTACTTC; CDR3 protein: CASSLAGSEQYF; J gene: TRBJ2-7; clone size: NA; D gene: NA; V gene: TRBV7-2
CDR3 DNA: TGTGCCAGCAGCTCCTCCCGTGGCACATACACAGATACGCAGTATTTT; CDR3 protein: CASSSSRGTYTDTQYF; J gene: TRBJ2-3; clone size: NA; D gene: NA; V gene: TRBV5-6
CDR3 DNA: TGTGCCAGCAGCTTTACTAGCGGGAGACCCTACAATGAGCAGTTCTTC; CDR3 protein: CASSFTSGRPYNEQFF; J gene: TRBJ2-1; clone size: NA; D gene: TRBD2; V gene: TRBV7-8
CDR3 DNA: TGTGCCAGCAGTCGCGGCTTTTCCACAGATACGCAGTATTTT; CDR3 protein: CASSRGFSTDTQYF; J gene: TRBJ2-3; clone size: NA; D gene: NA; V gene: TRBV6-2/TRBV6-3
CDR3 DNA: TGTGCCAGCAGCTTTGAGCGGGGGGTAGGATACACTGAAGCTTTCTTT; CDR3 protein: CASSFERGVGYTEAFF; J gene: TRBJ1-1; clone size: once; D gene: NA; V gene: TRBV7-9